These 8 T cell receptor beta chains originate from one sample sequenced in a study of T cells after yellow fever vaccination. One entry per CDR3 protein results from TCRdb running MiXCR on the 5' RACE reads. The table has 500,000 to 650,000 distinct CDR3 sequences, about 13% seen once. Material: PBMCs, obtained on the day of the yellow fever booster vaccination. The receptors shown here come from a man aged 25-40 years who received the YFV17D yellow fever vaccine.

This clonotype was detected a few times. The genes are TRBV7-8 and TRBJ2-4; D unclear. The CDR3 totals 13 residues. The germline CDR1 and CDR2 sequences are SGHVS and FQNEAQ. The V gene lost 5 bases and the J gene lost 8 bases, with 13 bases spanning the gap. CDR3 loop: CASSPLGGDIQYF. CDR3 sequence (DNA): TGTGCCAGCAGCCCTCTTGGCGGTGACATTCAGTACTTC.

V gene TRBV5-1 combines with J gene TRBJ2-7, with 8 bases matching TRBD1. This CDR3 region has 14 residues. Trimming removed 4 bases from V and 3 bases from J; junction bases left unmatched: 6. The germline V gene encodes CDR1 SGHRS and CDR2 YFSETQ. In DNA form, the CDR3 reads TGCGCCAGCAGCCGCGGACAGGGCTTCTACGAGCAGTACTTC. Protein sequence: CASSRGQGFYEQYF.

This clonotype was counted between two and nine times. The V gene is TRBV3-1, the J gene TRBJ1-1, with D perhaps TRBD1 (6 bases). The CDR3 loop spans 16 amino acids. V lost 1 base and J lost 5, with 17 bases in between. Germline values: CDR1 LGHDT, CDR2 YNNKEL (reference sequence). The DNA of the CDR3 is TGTGCCAGCAGCCAAGTTTTGTGGGGGCTGGGGACTGAAGCTTTCTTT. This sequence encodes CASSQVLWGLGTEAFF.

This clonotype was counted many times. CDR3 sequence (DNA): TGCAGCGTTGAAGATGTGGCAGGGACCTATGGCTACACCTTC. Residues: CSVEDVAGTYGYTF. The rearrangement uses TRBV29-1 and TRBJ1-2; TRBD1 might be the D (5 bases). The CDR3 is 14 amino acids. From germline, CDR1 is SQVTM and CDR2 ANQGSEA. V shed 0 bases and J shed 4 bases, with 12 bases lying between them.

This clonotype has just a few counts. The chain joins TRBV7-3 to TRBJ2-1, with D tentatively TRBD1 or TRBD2 (6 bases each). Germline values: CDR1 SGHTA, CDR2 FQGTGA. The CDR3 consists of 16 residues. V was pared by 0 bases and J by 4 bases, with 13 bases between. DNA for the CDR3: TGTGCCAGCAGCTTAACGGGGGGCACTGCGTACAATGAGCAGTTCTTC. Its protein is CASSLTGGTAYNEQFF. Based on the CDR3 plus reference TRBV7-3 and TRBJ2-1, the full variable domain is GAGVSQTPSNKVTEKGKYVELRCDPISGHTALYWYRQSLGQGPEFLIYFQGTGAADDSGLPNDRFFAVRPEGSVSTLKIQRTERGDSAVYLCASSLTGGTAYNEQFFGPGTRLTVL.

Turning to this clonotype: Germline and junction disagree at one end, which may indicate a read error. The chain couples TRBV25-1 to TRBJ2-2; TRBD2 aligns across 7 bases. Germline V gene lookup returns CDR1 MGHDK and CDR2 SYGVNS. This CDR3 has 15 amino acids. The CDR3 loop reads CASSEGGRGTWELFF. CDR3 sequence (DNA): TGTGCCAGCAGTGAAGGCGGGAGAGGCACCTGGGAGCTGTTTTTT. The full variable domain, with the rest looked up from reference TRBV25-1 and TRBJ2-2, is EADIYQTPRYLVIGTGKKITLECSQTMGHDKMYWYQQDPGMELHLIHYSYGVNSTEKGDLSSESTVSRIRTEHFPLTLESARPSHTSQYLCASSEGGRGTWELFFGEGSRLTVL.

The chain couples TRBV12-3 or TRBV12-4 to TRBJ1-5, with 7 bases fitting TRBD1. The V segment lost 2 bases and the J segment 5 bases; nucleotides outside the gene matches: 6. The CDR3 loop spans 15 amino acids. CDR3 sequence: CASSLYKGADQPQHF. CDR3 DNA sequence: TGTGCCAGCAGTTTATATAAGGGGGCCGATCAGCCCCAGCATTTT.

The V gene is TRBV6-2 or TRBV6-3, the J gene TRBJ1-6; 8 bases map to TRBD1. CDR1 MNHEY and CDR2 SVGEGT come from the germline V gene. Trimming cost V 5 bases and J 7 bases; bases outside gene matches: 7. This CDR3 has 15 residues. The CDR3 DNA follows: TGTGCCAGCAGTCTCGGGACAGGAGGAAATTCACCCCTCCACTTT. Its translation is CASSLGTGGNSPLHF.